This T cell receptor beta chain was documented in a study of shared clonotypes between healthy human individuals. The CDR3 consists of 14 residues. V lost 6 bases to trimming and J lost 4 bases, with 15 bases between them. Germline CDR1 is SNHLY and CDR2 is FYNNEI. On this clone: Its antigen is not known.

Sequencing was performed with immunoSEQ multiplex PCR; in TCRdb, only in-frame clones are kept and a portion is missing. The table lists 550,000 to 800,000 clones, around 72% of them singletons. Whole-study results and caveats: Shared across several donors were roughly 5% of the naive CD4 clonotypes.

This TCR came from a woman aged 25-40 years in good health. The chain has TRBV2 and TRBJ1-2; possibly TRBD1 for D (5 bases). Material: memory CD4+ T cells sorted from blood. Subset indicated: CD45RA-negative fraction. The CDR3 loop is CASSQQGTFYGYTF. The CDR3 nucleotides are TGTGCCAGCAGCCAGCAGGGCACTTTCTATGGCTACACCTTC.